The source of this T cell receptor beta chain is a study of shared clonotypes between healthy human individuals. Study-wide results and limits: Clonotypes not shared had lower generation probabilities than those common to all four donors. Sharing across four donors was highest in naive CD4 (around 5%) and lowest in memory CD8 (roughly 0.4%).

Looked up from germline, CDR1 is SSHAT and CDR2 is FNYEAQ (reference sequence). The CDR3 extends over 16 amino acids. Trimming shortened V by 5 bases and J by 0 bases, and 14 bases separated the two germline ends. The assay used deep level. Clones were sequenced by immunoSEQ multiplex PCR, and TCRdb holds only the in-frame ones, with some missing. This sample has over a million clones, with over 95% found just once. Worth noting for this clone: What it binds is not known.

This sequence originates from a man aged 30-40 years in good health. The chain combines TRBV7-7 with TRBJ2-1; D possibly corresponds to TRBD2 (6 bases). The sequencing sample was made of naive CD4+ T cells sorted from blood. Subset here: CD45RA+ positively selected. CDR3 in DNA: TGTGCCAGCAGCCCCACCCTAGCGCACTCCTACAATGAGCAGTTCTTC. Translated, it gives CASSPTLAHSYNEQFF.